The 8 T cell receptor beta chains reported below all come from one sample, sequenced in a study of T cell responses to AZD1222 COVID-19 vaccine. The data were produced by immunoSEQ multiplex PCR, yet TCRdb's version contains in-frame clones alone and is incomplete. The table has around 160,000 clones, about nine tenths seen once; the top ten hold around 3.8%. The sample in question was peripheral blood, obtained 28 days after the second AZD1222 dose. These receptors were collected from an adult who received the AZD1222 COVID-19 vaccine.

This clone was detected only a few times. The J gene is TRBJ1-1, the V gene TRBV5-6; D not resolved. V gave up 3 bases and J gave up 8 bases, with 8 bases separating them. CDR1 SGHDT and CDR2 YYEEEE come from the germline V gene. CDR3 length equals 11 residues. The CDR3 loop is CASSWQSEAFF. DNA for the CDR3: TGTGCCAGCAGCTGGCAGTCCGAAGCTTTCTTT.

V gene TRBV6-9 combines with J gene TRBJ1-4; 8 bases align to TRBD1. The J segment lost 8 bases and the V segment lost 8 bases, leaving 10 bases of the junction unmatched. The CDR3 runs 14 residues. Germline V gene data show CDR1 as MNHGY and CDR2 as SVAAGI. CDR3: CASAPDRGGEKLFF. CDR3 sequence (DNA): TGTGCCAGCGCCCCCGACAGGGGAGGAGAAAAACTGTTTTTT.

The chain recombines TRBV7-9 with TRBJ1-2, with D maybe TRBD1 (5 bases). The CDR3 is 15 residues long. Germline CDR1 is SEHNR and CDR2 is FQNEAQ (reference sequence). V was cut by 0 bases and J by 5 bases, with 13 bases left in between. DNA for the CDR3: TGTGCCAGCAGCTTAGCGTCAGACAGCTCGTATGGCTACACCTTC. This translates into CASSLASDSSYGYTF.

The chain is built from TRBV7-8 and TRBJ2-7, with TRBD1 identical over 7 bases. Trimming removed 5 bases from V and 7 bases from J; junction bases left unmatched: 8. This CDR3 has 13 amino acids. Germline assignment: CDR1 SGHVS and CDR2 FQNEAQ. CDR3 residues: CASSRDSLGEQYF. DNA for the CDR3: TGTGCCAGCAGCCGGGACAGCCTGGGGGAGCAGTACTTC.

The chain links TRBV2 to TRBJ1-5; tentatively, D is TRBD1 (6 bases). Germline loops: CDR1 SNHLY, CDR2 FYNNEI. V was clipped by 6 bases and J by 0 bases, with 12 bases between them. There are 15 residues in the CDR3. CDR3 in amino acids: CASSGEGVSNQPQHF. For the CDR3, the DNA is TGTGCCAGCAGCGGAGAGGGGGTTAGCAATCAGCCCCAGCATTTT. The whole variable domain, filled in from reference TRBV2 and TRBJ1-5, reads EPEVTQTPSHQVTQMGQEVILRCVPISNHLYFYWYRQILGQKVEFLVSFYNNEISEKSEIFDDQFSVERPDGSNFTLKIRSTKLEDSAMYFCASSGEGVSNQPQHFGDGTRLSIL.

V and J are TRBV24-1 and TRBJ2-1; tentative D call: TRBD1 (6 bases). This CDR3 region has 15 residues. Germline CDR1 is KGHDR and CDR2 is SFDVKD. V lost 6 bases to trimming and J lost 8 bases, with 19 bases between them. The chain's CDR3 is CATSSAGVASDEQFF. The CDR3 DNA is TGTGCCACCAGTTCAGCAGGGGTTGCATCGGATGAGCAGTTCTTC.

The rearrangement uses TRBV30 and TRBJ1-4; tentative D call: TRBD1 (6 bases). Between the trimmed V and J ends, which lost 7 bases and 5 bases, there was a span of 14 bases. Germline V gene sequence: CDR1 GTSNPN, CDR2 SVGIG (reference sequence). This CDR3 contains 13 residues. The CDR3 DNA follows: TGTGCCTCCGACAGGCCGTTAAATGAAAAACTGTTTTTT. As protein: CASDRPLNEKLFF.

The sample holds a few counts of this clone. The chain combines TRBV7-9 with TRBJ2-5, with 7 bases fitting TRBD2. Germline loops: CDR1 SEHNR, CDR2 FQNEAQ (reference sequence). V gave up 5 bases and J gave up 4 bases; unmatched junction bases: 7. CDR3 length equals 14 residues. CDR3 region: CASSDRLAVETQYF. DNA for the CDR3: TGTGCCAGCAGCGACCGGCTAGCGGTAGAGACCCAGTACTTC.